One T cell receptor beta chain is described in this entry. What it recognizes is unknown. The ends were cut back, 3 bases at V and 2 bases at J, with 10 bases in the middle. This CDR3 comprises 14 residues. Germline V lookup: CDR1 MNHNS, CDR2 SASEGT. This record belongs to a study of regulatory T cells in long-lasting Graves disease. Study-level findings and limits: Only peripheral blood was studied, not thyroid tissue.

CDR3 regions were amplified by Arm-PCR using iRepertoire HTBI primers to build TCR beta libraries. TCRdb recomputed calls from the multiplex PCR reads with MiXCR, one row per CDR3 protein. In the table there are about 350,000 distinct CDR3 sequences, approximately 15% of which are singletons. This sample's time point: newly diagnosed GD, antithyroid drugs for less than 3 months. From PBMCs, RNA was extracted and then used to make the TCR library. Clinicians diagnosed Graves' disease using American Thyroid Association guidelines. These data also formed part of another study, on T cells in Graves' hyperthyroidism and ophthalmopathy. In that study: Patients aged 18 to 65 with hyperthyroidism were newly diagnosed, with duration under 2 months. Exclusion of patients followed from uncontrolled infection, other autoimmune disease, pregnancy or lactation.

Specimen: peripheral blood mononuclear cells (PBMCs), collected at new diagnosis, from a patient treated with antithyroid drugs. The sequence was collected from a middle-aged man with Graves disease. The chain uses TRBV6-1 and TRBJ1-2, with D perhaps matching TRBD1 (5 bases). CDR3 sequence: CASSDRVANYGYTF. In nucleotides, the CDR3 is TGTGCCAGCAGTGACAGGGTGGCGAACTATGGCTACACCTTC.